These 25 T cell receptor beta chains were sequenced from one sample in a study of Graves' ophthalmopathy and Graves' hyperthyroidism. Investigators amplified TCR beta CDR3 regions from RNA transcripts. First-round RT-PCR used HTBI primers; second-round multiplex PCR followed. TCRdb recomputed calls from the multiplex PCR reads with MiXCR, one row per CDR3 protein. The sample yields 340,000 or so distinct CDR3 sequences, under 20% seen once. The sample taken for sequencing was peripheral blood. The receptors derive from an adult man with Graves' ophthalmopathy.

The chain is built from TRBV12-3 or TRBV12-4 and TRBJ1-1; D is ambiguous. The CDR3 covers 14 residues. The V end was cut by 8 bases, the J end by 0 bases, with 13 bases between. The CDR3 protein is CASGQRRVNTEAFF. In DNA form, the CDR3 reads TGTGCCAGCGGCCAGAGACGGGTGAACACTGAAGCTTTCTTT.

This clonotype was seen many times. The V and J genes are TRBV20-1 and TRBJ2-7; D possibly corresponds to TRBD1 (6 bases). The CDR3 consists of 14 residues. Germline V lookup: CDR1 DFQATT, CDR2 SNEGSKA (reference sequence). Trimming stripped 5 bases from V and 4 bases from J, with 18 bases between. This CDR3 reads CSAGGHRLGYEQYF. For the CDR3, the DNA is TGCAGTGCTGGGGGACATCGGTTGGGTTACGAGCAGTACTTC.

This clonotype was found many times. The V and J genes are TRBV6-1 and TRBJ1-5, with D unclear. CDR1 and CDR2 from the germline V gene are MNHNS and SASEGT. There are 14 residues in the CDR3. V lost 6 bases and J 9 bases, leaving 18 bases between the germline ends. CDR3 coding DNA: TGTGCCAGCAGGGAGATACAGAACCATCGGCCCCAGCATTTT. Its protein product is CASREIQNHRPQHF.

This clonotype was observed at least ten times. The chain links TRBV30 to TRBJ1-2, with a tentative D call TRBD1 (6 bases). CDR1 and CDR2 from the germline V gene are GTSNPN and SVGIG (reference sequence). V was pared by 8 bases and J by 8 bases, with 15 bases between. CDR3 size: 11 residues. The CDR3 protein is CAGTGYTGYTF. The CDR3 DNA sequence: TGTGCCGGAACAGGGTATACGGGCTACACCTTC.

This clonotype has ten or more counts. This may stem from a read error, because a much larger clone lies one nucleotide away. No conserved phenylalanine or tryptophan is present at the end of the CDR3, so a read error is the likely explanation. The rearrangement links TRBV6-1 to TRBJ1-5, with D possibly being TRBD1 (6 bases). Germline CDR1 MNHNS, CDR2 SASEGT. The V end lost 6 bases, the J end lost 7 bases, and 13 bases lay between the germline ends. This CDR3 region has 13 residues. This chain's CDR3 is CASSPTGLQPQHS. The CDR3 region has the DNA TGTGCCAGCAGCCCGACAGGTCTACAGCCCCAGCATTCT.

This clonotype was counted many times. The chain links TRBV28 to TRBJ1-3; possibly TRBD1 for D (5 bases). The germline V and J ends were trimmed by 11 bases and 6 bases, with 11 bases remaining between them. Per the germline V gene, CDR1 is MDHEN and CDR2 is SYDVKM. The CDR3 covers 11 residues. The CDR3 DNA reads TGTGCCGGGGGATCCTTAAACACCATATATTTT. Its translation is CAGGSLNTIYF.

This clonotype has ten or more counts. The chain carries TRBV6-1 and TRBJ2-5; 9 nucleotides match TRBD1. After removal of 7 bases from V and 5 bases from J, the junction contained 5 bases not matched to a gene. This CDR3 has 13 amino acids. In germline, CDR1 is MNHNS, CDR2 SASEGT. The CDR3, as DNA: TGTGCCAGCACGGGGACAGGGAAGGAGACCCAGTACTTC. Translation: CASTGTGKETQYF.

This clonotype was seen many times. This chain connects TRBV12-3 or TRBV12-4 to TRBJ2-7; TRBD1 matches at 8 bases. The CDR3 has 15 amino acids. Trimming cost V 6 bases and J 0 bases; bases outside gene matches: 7. CDR3 amino acids: CASSQRTGLSYEQYF. The CDR3 DNA reads TGTGCCAGCAGCCAACGGACAGGGCTCTCCTACGAGCAGTACTTC.

This clonotype has a count of ten or more. This chain connects TRBV25-1 to TRBJ2-5; D unresolved. V was clipped by 11 bases and J by 5 bases, with 21 bases between them. This CDR3 is 14 amino acids long. Germline V CDR1 and CDR2: MGHDK, SYGVNS. The CDR3, as DNA: TGTGCCCACAAGGGAACGGATACGAAGGAGACCCAGTACTTC. Its translation is CAHKGTDTKETQYF.

This clonotype was observed at least ten times. The chain links TRBV11-3 to TRBJ2-7; possibly TRBD1 or TRBD2 for D (5 bases each). The CDR3 contains 14 residues. Per the germline V gene, CDR1 is SGHNT and CDR2 is YENEEA. V dropped 2 bases and J dropped 0 bases, with 8 bases sitting between them. CDR3 region: CASSLRGDSYEQYF. For the CDR3, the DNA is TGTGCCAGCAGCTTAAGAGGGGACTCCTACGAGCAGTACTTC.

In its sample, this clonotype was seen many times. The chain recombines TRBV6-1 with TRBJ1-1, with a tentative D call TRBD1 (6 bases). Germline V CDR1 and CDR2: MNHNS, SASEGT. V lost 6 bases and J 0 bases, leaving 20 bases between the germline ends. This CDR3 has 17 amino acids. The CDR3 DNA reads TGTGCCAGCAGGGCGCCCCGGGGGCGGCACATGAACACTGAAGCTTTCTTT. This translates into CASRAPRGRHMNTEAFF.

This clonotype appeared many times. This sequence joins TRBV6-5 and TRBJ1-5; 8 bases line up with TRBD1. Looked up from germline, CDR1 is MNHEY and CDR2 is SVGAGI. The CDR3 extends over 15 amino acids. After removal of 1 base from V and 6 bases from J, the junction contained 5 bases not matched to a gene. The CDR3 spells CASSYFGQGGQPQHF. The DNA of the CDR3 is TGTGCCAGCAGTTACTTTGGACAGGGAGGTCAGCCCCAGCATTTT.

This clonotype was found many times. The chain couples TRBV19 to TRBJ1-1, with 7 bases that match TRBD1. CDR3 size: 14 residues. Germline V gives CDR1 LNHDA, CDR2 SQIVND (reference sequence). V was clipped by 7 bases and J by 0 bases; unmatched bases: 5. The CDR3 is CASNHRGMNTEAFF. For the CDR3, the DNA is TGTGCCAGTAATCACAGGGGTATGAACACTGAAGCTTTCTTT.

This clonotype was seen at least ten times. The chain links TRBV28 to TRBJ1-3; D not resolved. The CDR3 consists of 14 residues. The germline V and J ends were trimmed by 3 bases and 1 base, with 7 bases remaining between them. Looked up from germline, CDR1 is MDHEN and CDR2 is SYDVKM. CDR3 loop: CASSFSASGNTIYF. The CDR3 nucleotides are TGTGCCAGCAGTTTTTCAGCGTCTGGAAACACCATATATTTT. Based on the CDR3 plus reference TRBV28 and TRBJ1-3, the full variable domain is DVKVTQSSRYLVKRTGEKVFLECVQDMDHENMFWYRQDPGLGLRLIYFSYDVKMKEKGDIPEGYSVSREKKERFSLILESASTNQTSMYLCASSFSASGNTIYFGEGSWLTVV.

This clonotype was recorded many times. The chain has TRBV30 and TRBJ1-5; 7 bases line up with TRBD1. This CDR3 is 15 amino acids long. The germline gives CDR1 GTSNPN, CDR2 SVGIG (reference sequence). J was trimmed by 4 bases and V by 0 bases; bases with no gene match: 6. Here the CDR3 DNA reads TGTGCCTGGAGTGTAAGCCCCAGGGGGAATCAGCCCCAGCATTTT. Its protein product is CAWSVSPRGNQPQHF.

This clonotype was recorded at least ten times. The genes are TRBV18 and TRBJ2-7; D gene uncertain. The CDR3 loop spans 14 amino acids. Trimming cost V 6 bases and J 2 bases, with 14 bases left between them. CDR1 is KGHSH and CDR2 is LQKENI in the germline V gene. The chain's CDR3 is CASSPTSQTYEQYF. The CDR3 nucleotides are TGTGCCAGCTCCCCGACGAGCCAAACCTACGAGCAGTACTTC.

Remarks on this clonotype: An end of the junction differs from the germline gene, which may be a read error. The chain couples TRBV18 to TRBJ1-1; 8 bases line up with TRBD1. The germline gives CDR1 KGHSH, CDR2 LQKENI. The CDR3 covers 13 residues. The chain's CDR3 is CVSSSDRDTEAFF. For the CDR3, the DNA is TGTGTCAGCTCTTCGGACAGGGACACTGAAGCTTTCTTT.

This clonotype was recorded at least ten times. This chain joins TRBV6-1 and TRBJ2-2; 12 bases line up with TRBD2. CDR3 length equals 16 residues. Germline lookup yields CDR1 MNHNS and CDR2 SASEGT. With V trimmed by 5 bases and J by 4 bases, 5 bases remained unmatched. The CDR3 DNA sequence: TGTGCCAGCAGTCCCAAGGGACTAGCGGGCACCGGGGAGCTGTTTTTT. This codes for CASSPKGLAGTGELFF.

This clonotype was found many times. Given a much more abundant clone one base away, this may be a read error. V and J are TRBV28 and TRBJ1-1; D unclear. The ends were cut back, 1 base at V and 0 bases at J, with 15 bases in the middle. Germline V gene data show CDR1 as MDHEN and CDR2 as SYDVKM. The CDR3 is made up of 17 amino acids. The CDR3 DNA reads as TGTGCCAGCAGTTTATTTGCCCTGCAAACAGTGAACACTGAAGCTTTCTTT. Translated, it gives CASSLFALQTVNTEAFF.

This clonotype was recorded at least ten times. The V and J genes are TRBV2 and TRBJ1-5; D ambiguous. The V gene's germline CDR1 is SNHLY and CDR2 FYNNEI. V lost 2 bases, J lost 6 bases, and 14 bases lay in between. This CDR3 is 15 amino acids long. The CDR3 reads CASSESRPSSQPQHF. The CDR3 DNA reads as TGTGCCAGCAGTGAATCTCGGCCCTCATCTCAGCCCCAGCATTTT.

This clonotype was seen at least ten times. The rearrangement joins TRBV29-1 to TRBJ1-2; perhaps TRBD1 as D (6 bases). With 4 bases removed from V and 4 bases from J, the gap between germline ends came to 10 bases. CDR3 length equals 12 residues. Germline V gene data show CDR1 as SQVTM and CDR2 as ANQGSEA. CDR3 loop: CSVVRGPYGYTF. The CDR3 nucleotides are TGCAGCGTTGTGCGGGGGCCCTATGGCTACACCTTC.

This clonotype was observed at least ten times. This chain joins TRBV19 and TRBJ2-5; either TRBD1 or TRBD2 may fit D (5 bases each). The CDR3 loop spans 13 amino acids. The germline V gene encodes CDR1 LNHDA and CDR2 SQIVND (reference sequence). The CDR3, as DNA: TGTGCGACACTTGGGACCCTCCAAGAGACCCAGTACTTC. Residues: CATLGTLQETQYF.

Ten or more counts support this clonotype. The J gene is TRBJ1-1, the V gene TRBV20-1; weak D call: TRBD1 (5 bases). The CDR3 runs 13 residues. CDR1 is DFQATT and CDR2 is SNEGSKA in the germline V gene (reference sequence). V dropped 7 bases and J dropped 0 bases, with 12 bases sitting between them. DNA for the CDR3: TGCAGTGTTAGGGACCTGATGAACACTGAAGCTTTCTTT. This encodes CSVRDLMNTEAFF.

This clonotype was observed at least ten times. The chain links TRBV7-2 to TRBJ2-7; 11 nucleotides agree with TRBD1. There are 14 residues in the CDR3. Germline CDR1 reads SGHTA; CDR2 reads FQGNSA. J was trimmed by 4 bases and V by 5 bases; bases with no gene match: 4. The CDR3 here is CASSLDRGLYEQYF. CDR3 nucleotide sequence: TGTGCCAGCAGCCTGGACAGGGGGCTTTACGAGCAGTACTTC.

There are many counts of this clonotype. The chain recombines TRBV28 with TRBJ1-3; D perhaps matches TRBD1 (5 bases). The CDR3 runs 16 residues. Germline assignment: CDR1 MDHEN and CDR2 SYDVKM. Trimming stripped 2 bases from V and 2 bases from J, with 13 bases between. The CDR3 region is CASSLLQGSAGNTIYF. In nucleotides, the CDR3 is TGTGCCAGCAGTTTACTTCAGGGTTCTGCTGGAAACACCATATATTTT.